The source of this T cell receptor (beta chain) is a study of T-cell reconstitution after alpha-beta-depleted transplantation in children. TCRbeta library preparation incorporated unique molecular identifiers. TCRdb itself ran the PCR reads through MiXCR, one entry per CDR3 protein. The data show about 690,000 distinct CDR3 sequences, about 15% seen once. This CDR3 contains 14 residues. CDR1 is KGHSH and CDR2 is LQKENI in the germline V gene. The V end was cut by 4 bases, the J end by 1 base, with 10 bases between. This TCR derives from a human donor who donated a stem cell graft to a child with acute myeloid leukemia. Sequenced here: PBMCs from the stem cell graft donor, sampled from the stem cell graft. The chain combines TRBV18 with TRBJ1-1; maybe TRBD1 (5 bases). The CDR3 nucleotides read TGTGCCAGCTCACGGGACTTTAAGAACACTGAAGCTTTCTTT. Translating gives CASSRDFKNTEAFF.